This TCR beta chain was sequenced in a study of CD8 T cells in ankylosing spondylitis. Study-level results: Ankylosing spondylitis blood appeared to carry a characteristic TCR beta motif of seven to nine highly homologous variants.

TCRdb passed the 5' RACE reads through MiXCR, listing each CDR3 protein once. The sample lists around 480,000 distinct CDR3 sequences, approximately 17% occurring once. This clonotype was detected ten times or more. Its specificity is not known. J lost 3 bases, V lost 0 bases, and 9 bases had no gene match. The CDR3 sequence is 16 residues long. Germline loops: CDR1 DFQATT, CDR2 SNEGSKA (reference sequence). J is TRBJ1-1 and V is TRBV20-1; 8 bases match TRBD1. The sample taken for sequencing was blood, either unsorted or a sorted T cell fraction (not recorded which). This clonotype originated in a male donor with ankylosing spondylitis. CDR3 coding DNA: TGCAGTGCTAGAGATCAGGGGGCGGGAATTTACACTGAAGCTTTCTTT. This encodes CSARDQGAGIYTEAFF.